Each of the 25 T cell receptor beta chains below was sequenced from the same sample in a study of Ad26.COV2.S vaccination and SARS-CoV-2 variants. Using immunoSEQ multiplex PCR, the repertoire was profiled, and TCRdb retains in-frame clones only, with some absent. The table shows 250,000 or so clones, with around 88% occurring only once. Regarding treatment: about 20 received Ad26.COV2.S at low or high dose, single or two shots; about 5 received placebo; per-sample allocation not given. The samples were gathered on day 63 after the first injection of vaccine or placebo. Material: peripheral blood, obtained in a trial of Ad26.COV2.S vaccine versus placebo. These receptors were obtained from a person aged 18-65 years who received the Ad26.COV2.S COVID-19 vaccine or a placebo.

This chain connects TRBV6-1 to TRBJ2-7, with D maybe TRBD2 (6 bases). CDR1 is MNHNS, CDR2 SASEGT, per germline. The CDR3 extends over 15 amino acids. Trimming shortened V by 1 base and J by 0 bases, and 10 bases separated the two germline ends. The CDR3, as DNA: TGTGCCAGCAGTGAAGGTGGGGGGAGCTCCTACGAGCAGTACTTC. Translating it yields CASSEGGGSSYEQYF.

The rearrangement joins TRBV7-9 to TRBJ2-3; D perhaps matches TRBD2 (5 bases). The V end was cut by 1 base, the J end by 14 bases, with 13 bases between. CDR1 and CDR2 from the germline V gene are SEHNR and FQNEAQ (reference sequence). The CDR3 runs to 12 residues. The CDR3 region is CASSLDPGKGYF. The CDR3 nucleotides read TGTGCCAGCAGCTTAGACCCCGGGAAGGGGTATTTT.

In DNA form, the CDR3 reads TGTGCCAGCAGTAGGTTCGCTGGAAACACCATATATTTT. Translated: CASSRFAGNTIYF. The rearrangement links TRBV27 to TRBJ1-3; D is uncertain. The CDR3 extends over 13 amino acids. Deletions cut 5 bases from V and 2 bases from J, with 7 bases between. Germline V gene lookup returns CDR1 MNHEY and CDR2 SMNVEV (reference sequence).

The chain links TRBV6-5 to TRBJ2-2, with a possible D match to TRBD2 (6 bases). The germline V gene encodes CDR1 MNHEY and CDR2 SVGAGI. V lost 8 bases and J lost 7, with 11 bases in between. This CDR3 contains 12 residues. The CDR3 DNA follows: TGTGCCAGCTGGACTACCCTCGGGGAGCTGTTTTTT. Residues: CASWTTLGELFF.

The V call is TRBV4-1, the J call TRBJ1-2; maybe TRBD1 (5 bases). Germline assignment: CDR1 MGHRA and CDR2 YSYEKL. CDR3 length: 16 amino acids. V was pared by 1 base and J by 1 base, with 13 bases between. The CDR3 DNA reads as TGCGCCAGCAGCCAAGTCGGGGGGAGGGTTAACTATGGCTACACCTTC. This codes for CASSQVGGRVNYGYTF.

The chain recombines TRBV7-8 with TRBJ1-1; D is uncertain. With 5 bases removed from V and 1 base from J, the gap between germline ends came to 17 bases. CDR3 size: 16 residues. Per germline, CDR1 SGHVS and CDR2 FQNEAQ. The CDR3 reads CASSLEFLYRNTEAFF. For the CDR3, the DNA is TGTGCCAGCAGCCTCGAGTTTCTGTACCGGAACACTGAAGCTTTCTTT.

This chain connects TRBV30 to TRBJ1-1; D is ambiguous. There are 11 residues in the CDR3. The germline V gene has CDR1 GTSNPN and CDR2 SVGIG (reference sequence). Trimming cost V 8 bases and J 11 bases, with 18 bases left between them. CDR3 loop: CAGYSRAVAFF. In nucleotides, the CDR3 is TGTGCCGGCTATAGTCGGGCGGTGGCTTTCTTT.

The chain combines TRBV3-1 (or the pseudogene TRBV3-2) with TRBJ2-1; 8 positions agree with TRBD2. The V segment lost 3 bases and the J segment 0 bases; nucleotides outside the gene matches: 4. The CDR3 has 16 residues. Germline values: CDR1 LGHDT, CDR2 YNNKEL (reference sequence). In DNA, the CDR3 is TGTGCCAGCAGCCATCCGGGGGGGAACTCCTACAATGAGCAGTTCTTC. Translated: CASSHPGGNSYNEQFF.

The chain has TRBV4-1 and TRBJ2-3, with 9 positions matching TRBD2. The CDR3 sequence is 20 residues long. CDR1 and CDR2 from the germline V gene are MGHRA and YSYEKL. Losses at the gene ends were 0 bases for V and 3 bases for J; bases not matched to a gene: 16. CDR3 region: CASSQDSKIQGTSITDTQYF. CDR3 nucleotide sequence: TGCGCCAGCAGCCAAGATTCAAAGATCCAAGGGACTAGCATAACAGATACGCAGTATTTT.

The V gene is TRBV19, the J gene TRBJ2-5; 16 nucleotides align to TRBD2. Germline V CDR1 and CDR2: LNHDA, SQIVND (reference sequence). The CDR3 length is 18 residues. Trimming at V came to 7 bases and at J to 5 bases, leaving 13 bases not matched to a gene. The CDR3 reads CASTRGLAGGPVLETQYF. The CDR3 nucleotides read TGTGCCAGTACCCGGGGACTAGCGGGAGGGCCCGTGCTTGAGACCCAGTACTTC.

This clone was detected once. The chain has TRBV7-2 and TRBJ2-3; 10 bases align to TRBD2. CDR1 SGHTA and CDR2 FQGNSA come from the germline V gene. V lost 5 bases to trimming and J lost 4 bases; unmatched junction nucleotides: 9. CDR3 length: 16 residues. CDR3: CASSRGSGGASDTQYF. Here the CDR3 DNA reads TGTGCCAGCAGCCGGGGGAGCGGGGGGGCATCAGATACGCAGTATTTT.

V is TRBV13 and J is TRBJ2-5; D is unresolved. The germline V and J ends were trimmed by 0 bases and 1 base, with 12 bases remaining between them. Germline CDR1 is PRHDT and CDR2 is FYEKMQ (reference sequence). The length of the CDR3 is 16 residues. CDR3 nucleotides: TGTGCCAGCAGCTTAGGCAAAGTCGGAATCCAAGAGACCCAGTACTTC. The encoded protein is CASSLGKVGIQETQYF.

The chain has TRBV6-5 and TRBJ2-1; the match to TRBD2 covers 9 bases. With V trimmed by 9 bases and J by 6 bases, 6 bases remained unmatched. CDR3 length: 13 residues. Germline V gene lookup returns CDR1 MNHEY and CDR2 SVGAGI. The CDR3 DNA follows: TGTGCCAGTTTAGCGGGAGCGCCCAATGAGCAGTTCTTC. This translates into CASLAGAPNEQFF.

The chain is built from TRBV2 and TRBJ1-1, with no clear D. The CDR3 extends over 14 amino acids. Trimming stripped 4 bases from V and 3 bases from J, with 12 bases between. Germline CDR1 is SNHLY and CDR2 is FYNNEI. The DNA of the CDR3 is TGTGCCAGCAGTGCTTCCGGGAGCTACACTGAAGCTTTCTTT. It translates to CASSASGSYTEAFF.

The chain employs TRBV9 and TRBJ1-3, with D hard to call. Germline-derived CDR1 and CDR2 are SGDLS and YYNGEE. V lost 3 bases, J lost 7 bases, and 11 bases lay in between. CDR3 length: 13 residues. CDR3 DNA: TGTGCCAGCAGCGCCGATACCGGCAACACCATATATTTT. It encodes CASSADTGNTIYF.

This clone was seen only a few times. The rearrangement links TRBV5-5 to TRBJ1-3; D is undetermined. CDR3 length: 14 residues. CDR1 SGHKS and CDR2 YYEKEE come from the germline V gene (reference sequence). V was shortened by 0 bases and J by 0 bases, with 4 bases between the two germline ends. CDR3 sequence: CASSLASSGNTIYF. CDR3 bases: TGTGCCAGCAGCTTGGCGAGCTCTGGAAACACCATATATTTT.

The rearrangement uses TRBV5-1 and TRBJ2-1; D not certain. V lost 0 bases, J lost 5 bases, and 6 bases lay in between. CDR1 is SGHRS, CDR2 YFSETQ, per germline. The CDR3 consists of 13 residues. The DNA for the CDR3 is TGCGCCAGCAGCTTGGGGGCTAACAATGAGCAGTTCTTC. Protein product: CASSLGANNEQFF.

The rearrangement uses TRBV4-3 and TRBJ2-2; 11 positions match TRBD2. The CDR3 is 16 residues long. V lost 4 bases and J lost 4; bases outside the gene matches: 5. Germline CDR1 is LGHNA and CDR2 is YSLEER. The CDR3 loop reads CASSLFGLAGTGELFF. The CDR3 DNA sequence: TGCGCCAGCAGCCTATTTGGACTAGCGGGCACCGGGGAGCTGTTTTTT.

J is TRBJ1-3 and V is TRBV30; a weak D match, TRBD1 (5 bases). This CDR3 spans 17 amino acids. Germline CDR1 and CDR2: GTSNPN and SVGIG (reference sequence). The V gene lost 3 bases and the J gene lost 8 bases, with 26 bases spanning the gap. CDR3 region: CAWSRSWGPGTTYTIYF. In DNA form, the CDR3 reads TGTGCCTGGAGCCGATCCTGGGGTCCCGGGACGACCTACACCATATATTTT.

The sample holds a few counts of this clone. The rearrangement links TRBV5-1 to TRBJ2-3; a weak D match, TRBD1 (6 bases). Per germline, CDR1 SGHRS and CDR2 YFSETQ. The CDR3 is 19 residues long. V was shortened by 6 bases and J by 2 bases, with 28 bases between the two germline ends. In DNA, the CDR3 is TGCGCCAGCACCGTGAGCCTCTATGGACAGACTCATGCCACAGATACGCAGTATTTT. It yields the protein CASTVSLYGQTHATDTQYF.

CDR3 residues: CASSGGYNQETQYF. CDR3 DNA: TGTGCCAGCAGCGGGGGGTACAATCAAGAGACCCAGTACTTC. This chain uses TRBV9 with TRBJ2-5; D possibly matches TRBD1 or TRBD2 (5 bases each). CDR1 and CDR2 from the germline V gene are SGDLS and YYNGEE. V dropped 3 bases and J dropped 2 bases, with 11 bases sitting between them. There are 14 residues in the CDR3. The full variable domain, completed using reference TRBV9 and TRBJ2-5, is DSGVTQTPKHLITATGQRVTLRCSPRSGDLSVYWYQQSLDQGLQFLIQYYNGEERAKGNILERFSAQQFPDLHSELNLSSLELGDSALYFCASSGGYNQETQYFGPGTRLLVL.

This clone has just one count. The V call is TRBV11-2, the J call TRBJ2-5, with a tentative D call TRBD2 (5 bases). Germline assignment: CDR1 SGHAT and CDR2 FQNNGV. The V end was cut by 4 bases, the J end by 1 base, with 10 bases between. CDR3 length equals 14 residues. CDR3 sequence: CASSSRLSQETQYF. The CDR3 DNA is TGTGCCAGCAGCTCACGACTATCCCAAGAGACCCAGTACTTC.

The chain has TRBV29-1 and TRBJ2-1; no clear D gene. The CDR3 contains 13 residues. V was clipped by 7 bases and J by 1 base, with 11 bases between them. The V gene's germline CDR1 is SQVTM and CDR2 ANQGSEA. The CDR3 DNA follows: TGCAGCGCCGACCCGGATTCCTACAATGAGCAGTTCTTC. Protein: CSADPDSYNEQFF.

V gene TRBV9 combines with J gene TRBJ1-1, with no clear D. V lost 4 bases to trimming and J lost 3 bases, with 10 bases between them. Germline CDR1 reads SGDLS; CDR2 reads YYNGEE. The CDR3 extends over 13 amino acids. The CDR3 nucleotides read TGTGCCAGCAGCTCTGGCGGATACACTGAAGCTTTCTTT. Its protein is CASSSGGYTEAFF.

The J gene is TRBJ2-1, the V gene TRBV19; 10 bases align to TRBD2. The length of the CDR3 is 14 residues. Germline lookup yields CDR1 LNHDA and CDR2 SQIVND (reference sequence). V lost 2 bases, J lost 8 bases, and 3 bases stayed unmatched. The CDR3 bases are TGTGCCAGTAGTATAAGCGGGGGGGCCTATGAGCAGTTCTTC. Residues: CASSISGGAYEQFF.